Given below is one TCR beta chain in context. In this sample, this clonotype turned up many times. No antigen is known for it. No per-base quality is available; no much larger clone lies one base away. These data come from a study of T-cell reconstitution after alpha-beta-depleted transplantation in children (dated by TCRdb to the mid-2010s). Turning to the overall study: Using TCR repertoire profiling, the study followed T-cell immune reconstitution in a quantitative way in children after TCRalphabeta/CD19-depleted allogeneic hematopoietic cell transplantation. Points the paper makes about the study in general: In some patients, the high TCRbeta diversity seen at day 60 was put down to recipient T cells and intrathymic progenitors that had survived conditioning. The frequencies of hyperexpanded clones fell over the following months, and after one year, T-cell counts and TCRbeta diversity were mostly attributed to newly produced T cells. Apparently early alphabetaT-cell count recovery about two months after transplant reportedly relied on only several hundred rapidly expanded clones derived from non-depleted graft cells.

Read against the paper, the sample's time point label means: day 60 (about 2 months) after transplantation. The treatment or condition label, as the study defines it: allogeneic hematopoietic cell transplantation with graft depleted of TCRalphabeta T cells and CD19 B cells. The children who served as transplant recipients had been given grafts of TCRalphabeta/CD19-depleted allogeneic hematopoietic cells. Preparation of the library involved PCR. The run used an Illumina HiSeq 2500. TCR libraries were prepared with molecular barcoding, using unique molecular identifiers to normalize TCRbeta repertoire quantification. The public reads were quality trimmed at Q25 with fastp and then assembled into clones with MiXCR by TCRdb, keeping productive beta chains. Here each entry gathers all rows of one CDR3 protein and keeps the most common genes and DNA. For this sample the table gives about 3,000 distinct CDR3 sequences, of which 25% to 30% were detected only once. Roughly 60% of the sample is held by the ten biggest clonotypes.

The germline V and J ends show losses of 0 bases and 2 bases respectively, and no gene match explains 7 bases of the junction. Taken from the germline V gene (reference sequence), the CDR1 and CDR2 loops are LGHDT and YNNKEL. Its CDR3 holds 17 amino acids, cysteine through phenylalanine. The entry retains the CDR3 DNA only, 51 bases that are in frame from base 1. The specimen was PBMCs, mostly from graft donor cells, collected 60 days after TCRalphabeta/CD19-depleted stem cell transplant. The rearrangement joined TRBV3-1 to TRBJ2-3, with 8 central nucleotides matching TRBD2. The sequence came from a male patient under 10 years old who had a stem cell transplant for acute myeloid leukemia, so the T cells may come from the graft donor. Read as DNA, the sequence is TGTGCCAGCAGCCAAGATGGGCTAGCGGGCATCACAGATACGCAGTATTTT. Its translation is CASSQDGLAGITDTQYF.